Listed below are T cell receptor beta chains from one sample, sequenced in a study of cytomegalovirus exposure and HLA in healthy donors. The assay was immunoSEQ multiplex PCR, and TCRdb's table has in-frame clones only and misses some. This table has under 150,000 clones, 78% appearing once. Sequenced: PBMCs. These receptor sequences come from a woman between 18 and 29 years old in good health and CMV-seronegative. The CDR3 runs from the conserved cysteine through the conserved F or W. The D gene is left open where the match is weak.

V	D	J	CDR3
TRBV30	.	TRBJ2-1	CAWSVNSIEQFF
TRBV11-2	.	TRBJ2-1	CASSLGLYNEQFF
TRBV30	.	TRBJ2-2	CAWDSEAGELFF
TRBV19	.	TRBJ1-3	CASSIWEGSGNTIYF
TRBV6-5	.	TRBJ1-5	CASSYGPASNQPQHF
TRBV29-1	.	TRBJ2-3	CSVESKVPASTDTQYF
TRBV5-1	TRBD2	TRBJ2-7	CASSLTGGDEQYF
TRBV2	.	TRBJ2-1	CASMLARPNLQFF
TRBV9	.	TRBJ1-3	CASSGLQGAGNTIYF
TRBV5-1	TRBD2	TRBJ2-1	CASSLEGAGGQFF
TRBV30	TRBD2	TRBJ2-7	CVWSRTGLAGIPYEQYF
TRBV30	.	TRBJ1-5	CAWSPGQLYSNQPQHF
TRBV6-4	.	TRBJ1-2	CAGWTAPLLLNYGYTF
TRBV15	TRBD2	TRBJ2-5	CATRSGRARETQYF
TRBV6-6	TRBD2	TRBJ2-1	CASRKLAGGDNEQFF
TRBV4-2	.	TRBJ1-1	CASIGGKDTEAFF
TRBV5-1	TRBD1	TRBJ2-3	CASSLATGADTQYF
TRBV10-1	TRBD2	TRBJ2-5	CASSSGREETQYF
TRBV29-1	.	TRBJ1-1	CSVHRTENTEAFF
TRBV4-1	.	TRBJ1-1	CASSQAGSNTEAFF
TRBV4-1	.	TRBJ1-5	CASSQDPNQPQHF
TRBV10-3	.	TRBJ2-2	CATYGSNTGELFF
TRBV5-4	TRBD2	TRBJ2-3	CASSLSGPDDTQYF
TRBV5-8	.	TRBJ1-2	CASSLAKGTSHTF
TRBV6-5	.	TRBJ1-3	CASSSQGIRNTIYF
TRBV7-2	TRBD1	TRBJ2-7	CASSPDDRGEQYF
TRBV30	TRBD1	TRBJ1-4	CAWRTPGTGYNEKLFF
TRBV5-1	TRBD1	TRBJ1-1	CASSLVDRVTEAFF
TRBV2	.	TRBJ1-5	CASSVSGLGQPQHF
TRBV23-1	TRBD1	TRBJ1-5	CASRDRGYNQPQHF
TRBV15	TRBD2	TRBJ2-1	CATSRELAGVGEQFF
TRBV27	.	TRBJ2-1	CASLTGHNEQFF
TRBV11-2	TRBD2	TRBJ2-1	CASSLELAGGNEQFF
TRBV11-3	TRBD2	TRBJ2-7	CASSLRAGVSYEQYF
TRBV2	.	TRBJ1-5	CASSEEGLRDQPQHF
TRBV30	TRBD2	TRBJ2-1	CASQREDLRGEQFF
TRBV29-1	.	TRBJ2-1	CSVKHSRTYNEQFF
TRBV28	TRBD1	TRBJ1-4	CASRETGASNEKLFF
TRBV7-9	.	TRBJ2-7	CASSSYPNTGEQYF
TRBV19	.	TRBJ2-1	CASSINRGLDSEQFF
TRBV30	TRBD1	TRBJ2-4	CAWSVGDSAGNIQYF
TRBV27	.	TRBJ2-5	CASSPGHIQETQYF
TRBV14	.	TRBJ1-2	CASSQYRQDGYTF
TRBV7-9	TRBD1	TRBJ2-7	CASSRDSSYEQYF
TRBV18	.	TRBJ1-1	CASSVNQEVGGLDTEAFF
TRBV19	.	TRBJ2-5	CAAGGIMRETQYF
TRBV6-1	TRBD2	TRBJ2-2	CASRLTSGGTGELFF
TRBV6-5	TRBD2	TRBJ2-7	CASSPIAGEVYEQYF
TRBV7-9	.	TRBJ1-3	CASSADRNTIYF
TRBV5-1	.	TRBJ2-1	CASNTRVKGDEQFF
TRBV10-1	.	TRBJ1-1	CASRREGDTEAFF
TRBV7-9	TRBD1	TRBJ1-1	CASTETGGDTEAFF
TRBV7-6	.	TRBJ2-7	CASSLSGALAYEQYF
TRBV19	TRBD2	TRBJ2-1	CASSKLPSGRSDEQFF